Following are 13 T cell receptor beta chains from one sample sequenced in a study of control samples from healthy donors and cancer patients. Profiling relied on immunoSEQ multiplex PCR, and the TCRdb table lists in-frame clones only, not all of them. The data show about 150,000 clones, with about 91% seen just once and 2% held by the top ten. Sequencing used blood. The receptors shown here come from a woman in her forties in good health.

The V gene is TRBV5-6, the J gene TRBJ2-2; D is uncertain. The V end lost 3 bases, the J end lost 6 bases, and 9 bases lay between the germline ends. From germline, CDR1 is SGHDT and CDR2 YYEEEE. The CDR3 contains 13 residues. The CDR3 DNA reads as TGTGCCAGCAGCTGGCTGGCTTCCGGGGAGCTGTTTTTT. Residues: CASSWLASGELFF.

The gene calls are TRBV5-1 and TRBJ1-1, with a possible D match to TRBD1 (6 bases). CDR3 length: 14 amino acids. The germline gives CDR1 SGHRS, CDR2 YFSETQ. Deletions cut 4 bases from V and 0 bases from J, with 10 bases between. The CDR3 sequence: CASSKDRMNTEAFF. As DNA, the CDR3 is TGCGCCAGCAGCAAGGACAGAATGAACACTGAAGCTTTCTTT.

The rearrangement links TRBV3-1 (or the pseudogene TRBV3-2) to TRBJ2-7; 8 positions agree with TRBD1. Germline trimming cut 4 bases from V and 4 bases from J; bases unmatched to any gene: 9. The CDR3 is 15 amino acids. Germline V CDR1 and CDR2: LGHDT, YNNKEL (reference sequence). The CDR3 DNA sequence: TGTGCCAGCAGCCCCGGGACAGGAGGAATGTACGAGCAGTACTTC. Translating it yields CASSPGTGGMYEQYF.

The gene calls are TRBV6-1 and TRBJ1-5, with D possibly TRBD1 on 6 matching bases. This CDR3 spans 17 amino acids. CDR1 and CDR2 from the germline V gene are MNHNS and SASEGT. Between the trimmed V and J ends, which lost 2 bases and 1 base, there was a span of 15 bases. The CDR3 loop is CASSERGWGLSNQPQHF. The CDR3 region has the DNA TGTGCCAGCAGTGAAAGGGGGTGGGGTTTGAGCAATCAGCCCCAGCATTTT.

This clone has just a few counts. The J gene is TRBJ2-3, the V gene TRBV15; no reliable D call. The V and J ends lost 0 bases and 9 bases respectively, with 10 bases between them. Germline-derived CDR1 and CDR2 are LNHNV and YYDKDF (reference sequence). The length of the CDR3 is 13 residues. The CDR3 DNA reads TGTGCCACCAGCAGAGATCGCCCCCAAACGCAGTATTTT. Its protein product is CATSRDRPQTQYF.

CDR3 DNA sequence: TGTGCCAGCAGTGTAGGGTTCTATGGCTACACCTTC. It codes for CASSVGFYGYTF. This chain joins TRBV2 and TRBJ1-2; D is undetermined. Germline values: CDR1 SNHLY, CDR2 FYNNEI. The CDR3 loop spans 12 amino acids. V lost 4 bases to trimming and J lost 4 bases, with 7 bases between them.

The rearrangement links TRBV4-1 to TRBJ2-5; 11 nucleotides align to TRBD1. This CDR3 has 15 amino acids. The V gene's germline CDR1 is MGHRA and CDR2 YSYEKL. The V gene end was trimmed by 2 bases and the J gene end by 4 bases; junction bases not matched to a gene: 3. CDR3 bases: TGCGCCAGCAGCCAACCCGGACAGGGGGCAGAGACCCAGTACTTC. Translation gives CASSQPGQGAETQYF.

The rearrangement uses TRBV30 and TRBJ1-5, with D unclear. The CDR3 extends over 14 amino acids. V was cut by 3 bases and J by 4 bases, with 13 bases left in between. The germline gives CDR1 GTSNPN, CDR2 SVGIG (reference sequence). The CDR3 reads CAWRVWTKNQPQHF. The CDR3 DNA sequence: TGTGCCTGGAGGGTCTGGACGAAGAATCAGCCCCAGCATTTT. Combining the CDR3 with reference TRBV30 and TRBJ1-5 gives the whole variable domain SQTIHQWPATLVQPVGSPLSLECTVEGTSNPNLYWYRQAAGRGLQLLFYSVGIGQISSEVPQNLSASRPQDRQFILSSKKLLLSDSGFYLCAWRVWTKNQPQHFGDGTRLSIL.

The V gene is TRBV5-8, the J gene TRBJ2-5, with D uncertain. This CDR3 comprises 12 residues. Deletions cut 4 bases from V and 5 bases from J, with 9 bases between. Germline V CDR1 and CDR2: SGHTS, YDEGEE. Here the CDR3 DNA reads TGTGCCAGCAGCAAGTCGTGGGAGACCCAGTACTTC. The encoded protein is CASSKSWETQYF.

About this clone: The sample carries other DNA sequences with the same CDR3. The chain recombines TRBV11-2 with TRBJ1-2, with 7 bases matching TRBD1. The CDR3 loop spans 12 amino acids. The V gene's germline CDR1 is SGHAT and CDR2 FQNNGV. V trimming: 5 bases; J trimming: 8 bases; junction bases outside the gene matches: 5. The CDR3 DNA reads TGTGCCAGCAGCCCAGGGGGTCAGGGCTACACCTTC. Residues: CASSPGGQGYTF.

The chain links TRBV19 to TRBJ2-1; D gene ambiguous. Trimming left V 2 bases short and J 0 bases short, with 5 bases between. The CDR3 totals 14 residues. Germline assignment: CDR1 LNHDA and CDR2 SQIVND (reference sequence). CDR3 residues: CASSILASYNEQFF. The CDR3 nucleotides are TGTGCCAGTAGTATACTCGCCTCCTACAATGAGCAGTTCTTC. The entire variable domain, with the rest obtained from reference TRBV19 and TRBJ2-1, is as follows: DGGITQSPKYLFRKEGQNVTLSCEQNLNHDAMYWYRQDPGQGLRLIYYSQIVNDFQKGDIAEGYSVSREKKESFPLTVTSAQKNPTAFYLCASSILASYNEQFFGPGTRLTVL.

This clone was found once. The rearrangement links TRBV10-3 to TRBJ1-6; 9 bases align to TRBD1. The CDR3 contains 16 residues. The V segment lost 10 bases and the J segment 9 bases; nucleotides outside the gene matches: 16. The germline V gene encodes CDR1 ENHRY and CDR2 SYGVKD. CDR3 coding DNA: TGTGCCACCAAAACCGGGACAGGGATGATTTCTTCACCCCTCCACTTT. The encoded protein is CATKTGTGMISSPLHF.

The gene calls are TRBV7-3 and TRBJ2-7; 7 bases are shared with TRBD1. CDR1 and CDR2 (germline): SGHTA, FQGTGA. V was pared by 5 bases and J by 8 bases, with 9 bases of the junction left unmatched. This CDR3 has 13 amino acids. The CDR3 loop is CASSPGQDRQQYF. CDR3 nucleotide sequence: TGTGCCAGCAGCCCTGGACAGGATCGCCAGCAGTACTTC.